This entry is about one T cell receptor beta chain. The antigen is unknown. Method: immunoSEQ multiplex PCR; TCRdb's copy keeps in-frame clones and lacks some. Among 20,000 to 25,000 clones listed, roughly 81% were seen once. This sample was taken from a study of vaccination effects on CD4 cells after COVID-19. Germline assignment: CDR1 SGHTA and CDR2 FQGNSA. This CDR3 spans 14 amino acids. The V gene end was trimmed by 4 bases and the J gene end by 4 bases; junction bases not matched to a gene: 5. Expansion of antigen-specific CD4+ T cells with viral peptide pools was carried out by the ViraFEST assay before sequencing. Following culture for approximately 11 days, CD4+ T cells were isolated. The vaccine given was either BNT162b2 or mRNA-1273, in two doses.

V usage is TRBV7-2 and J usage is TRBJ1-2, with 8 bases aligning to TRBD1. The clonotype comes from a human donor who received a COVID-19 vaccine. Some clones in this sample may be carry-over from other donors' samples. The sequencing used CD4+ T cells from PBMCs cultured with SARS-CoV-2 spike peptides, collected after COVID-19 vaccination. The CDR3 DNA sequence: TGTGCCAGCAGCTCCCAGGGGGCCACCTATGGCTACACCTTC. It yields the protein CASSSQGATYGYTF.